This TCR beta chain stems from a study of blood T cell repertoires in COVID-19. Looking at the study overall: Material from acute and convalescent COVID-19 was sourced from the United States, Italy and Spain. The analysed material was cDNA or gDNA that came from T cells, B-cell-depleted T cells, or PBMCs.

Authors' processing steps: Cell counts per sample came from amplifying reference gene primers. TCRdb keeps only in-frame clones here, not all; method: immunoSEQ multiplex PCR. The V and J calls and the clone size are those of that table, but D and trimming were determined from the DNA. This table has 40,000 or so clones, around 75% appearing once. The junction had 7 bases not matched to a gene; V was cut back by 8 bases and J by 8 bases. The CDR3 sequence is 13 residues long. Source material: peripheral blood. This TCR derives from a man aged 80 or over with acute or convalescent COVID-19. This chain connects TRBV12-3 or TRBV12-4 to TRBJ2-1; 9 bases are a match to TRBD1. The CDR3 sequence: CASSRDRADEQFF. CDR3 coding DNA: TGTGCCAGCTCCCGGGACAGGGCCGATGAGCAGTTCTTC.